The sequence of this TCR beta chain was determined in a study of T cells in Graves' hyperthyroidism and ophthalmopathy. Broader study findings: Among clonotypes expanded in thyroid above 0.001, most were also found in blood.

In making diagnoses, clinical symptoms, serum thyroxine and TRAb, thyroid ultrasound and orbital computed tomography were all used. In this sample, this clonotype turned up many times. The antigen is undetermined. CDR3 length: 17 residues. Germline V gene data show CDR1 as KGHDR and CDR2 as SFDVKD. V was shortened by 5 bases and J by 0 bases, with 15 bases between the two germline ends. Amplified TCR beta CDR3 regions derived from RNA transcripts. First-round RT-PCR with HTBI primers amplified the TCR CDR3 region. MiXCR was run by TCRdb on the multiplex PCR reads, yielding one entry per CDR3 protein. The sample has roughly 360,000 distinct CDR3 sequences; around an eighth are singletons.

The chain recombines TRBV24-1 with TRBJ2-2; TRBD1 is a possible D gene (6 bases). The clonotype comes from a man under 40 with Graves' hyperthyroidism that later progressed to Graves' ophthalmopathy. The sample comprised blood. CDR3 loop: CATSGPGEGANTGELFF. The CDR3 coding sequence is TGTGCCACCAGTGGCCCAGGAGAGGGGGCGAACACCGGGGAGCTGTTTTTT.